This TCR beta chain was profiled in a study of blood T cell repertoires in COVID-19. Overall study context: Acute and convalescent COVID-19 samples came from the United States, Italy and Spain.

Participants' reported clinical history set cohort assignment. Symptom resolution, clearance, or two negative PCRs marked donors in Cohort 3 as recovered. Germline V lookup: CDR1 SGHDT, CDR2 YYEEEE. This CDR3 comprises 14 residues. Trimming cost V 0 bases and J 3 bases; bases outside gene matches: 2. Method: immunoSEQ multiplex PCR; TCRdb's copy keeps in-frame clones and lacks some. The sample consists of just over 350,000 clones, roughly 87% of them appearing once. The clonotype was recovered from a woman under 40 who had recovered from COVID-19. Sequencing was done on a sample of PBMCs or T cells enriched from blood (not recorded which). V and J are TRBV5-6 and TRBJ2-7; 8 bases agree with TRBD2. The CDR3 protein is CASSLGAGVYEQYF. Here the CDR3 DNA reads TGTGCCAGCAGCTTGGGAGCGGGAGTCTACGAGCAGTACTTC.